Shown below are 28 T cell receptor beta chains from a single sample sequenced in a study of STAT5B mutations in CD4+ large granular lymphocyte leukemia (dated by TCRdb to between 2021 and 2023). Library creation used the immunoSEQ multiplex PCR assay. TCRdb took this table from immuneACCESS and kept in-frame rearrangements with V and J called. Such tables lack part of the clones; where checked against another copy, unresolved V genes explain under half of the gap, and the rest is unexplained. The sample contains some 40,000 clones, less than 85% of them found a single time. The leading ten clones occupy approximately 0.32% of the sample. Sequenced: CD4+ T cells from blood buffy coats. The receptors were sampled from a human donor in good health.

This clone has a handful of counts. The chain carries TRBV7-9 and TRBJ1-6; D uncertain. Germline V gene sequence: CDR1 SEHNR, CDR2 FQNEAQ (reference sequence). The CDR3 spans 16 residues. Trimming stripped 1 base from V and 7 bases from J, with 14 bases between. The CDR3 DNA reads as TGTGCCAGCAGCTTAGGCCGGGTAGGGCGGAATTCACCCCTCCACTTT. This sequence encodes CASSLGRVGRNSPLHF.

This chain uses TRBV10-3 with TRBJ2-3, with 10 nucleotides matching TRBD2. The CDR3 loop spans 19 amino acids. Germline V gene sequence: CDR1 ENHRY, CDR2 SYGVKD. With V trimmed by 0 bases and J by 6 bases, 15 bases remained unmatched. CDR3 sequence (DNA): TGTGCCATCAGTGAGTCGACAGTGACTAGCGGGTACGCTTTGGATACGCAGTATTTT. Protein product: CAISESTVTSGYALDTQYF.

V usage is TRBV25-1 and J usage is TRBJ2-3, with D maybe TRBD2 (5 bases). The V end was cut by 4 bases, the J end by 0 bases, with 8 bases between. This CDR3 is built from 14 residues. Germline V gives CDR1 MGHDK, CDR2 SYGVNS. DNA of the CDR3: TGTGCCAGCAGTGTAGCGTCTAGCACAGATACGCAGTATTTT. It codes for CASSVASSTDTQYF.

The chain joins TRBV2 to TRBJ2-7, with D perhaps being TRBD1 or TRBD2 (5 bases each). The length of the CDR3 is 15 residues. CDR1 is SNHLY and CDR2 is FYNNEI in the germline V gene. V was cut by 3 bases and J by 0 bases, with 12 bases left in between. The CDR3 sequence: CASSDPGQASYEQYF. In DNA form, the CDR3 reads TGTGCCAGCAGTGACCCGGGGCAGGCCTCCTACGAGCAGTACTTC.

The chain uses TRBV7-3 and TRBJ2-1; no clear D gene. CDR1 and CDR2 (germline): SGHTA, FQGTGA. V lost 0 bases and J 6 bases, leaving 12 bases between the germline ends. This CDR3 contains 15 residues. The CDR3 bases are TGTGCCAGCAGCTTAACGTCTGTGAAGGGCAATGAGCAGTTCTTC. Protein product: CASSLTSVKGNEQFF.

The CDR3 region is CASSTRSGQGFEQYF. CDR3 nucleotides: TGTGCCAGCAGTACTCGCTCGGGACAGGGGTTCGAGCAGTACTTC. The genes are TRBV6-5 and TRBJ2-7, with TRBD1 matching 10 bases. The CDR3 loop spans 15 amino acids. Per the germline V gene, CDR1 is MNHEY and CDR2 is SVGAGI. After removal of 5 bases from V and 6 bases from J, the junction contained 10 bases not matched to a gene.

Remarks on this clone: Distinct nucleotide sequences in the sample also encode this CDR3. V usage is TRBV5-4 and J usage is TRBJ1-2, with TRBD1 matching 11 bases. This CDR3 contains 14 residues. V lost 4 bases, J lost 7 bases, and 6 bases stayed unmatched. Germline assignment: CDR1 SGHNT and CDR2 YYREEE (reference sequence). For the CDR3, the DNA is TGTGCCAGCAGCCAGGACAGGGGGCTGTCTGGCTACACCTTC. This gives the protein CASSQDRGLSGYTF.

The CDR3 is CASWKGASSGNTIYF. CDR3 sequence (DNA): TGTGCCAGCTGGAAAGGGGCAAGCTCTGGAAACACCATATATTTT. The chain uses TRBV19 and TRBJ1-3, with a tentative D call TRBD1 (5 bases). The V end lost 9 bases, the J end lost 0 bases, and 15 bases lay between the germline ends. This CDR3 region has 15 residues. Germline values: CDR1 LNHDA, CDR2 SQIVND (reference sequence).

The chain employs TRBV7-2 and TRBJ2-7; perhaps TRBD1 as D (6 bases). V was cut by 1 base and J by 5 bases, with 9 bases left in between. Germline V gene sequence: CDR1 SGHTA, CDR2 FQGNSA. The CDR3 consists of 13 residues. DNA of the CDR3: TGTGCCAGCAGCTTAGGGCAGGGGCACGAGCAGTACTTC. Amino acids: CASSLGQGHEQYF.

The V gene is TRBV10-2, the J gene TRBJ1-2, with TRBD1 as a possible D gene (5 bases). The ends were cut back, 5 bases at V and 4 bases at J, with 8 bases in the middle. The CDR3 sequence is 12 residues long. The germline V gene encodes CDR1 WSHSY and CDR2 SAAADI. CDR3: CASSPDSYGYTF. In DNA, the CDR3 is TGCGCCAGCAGTCCTGACAGCTATGGCTACACCTTC.

The CDR3 DNA reads TGTGCCAGCAGTGAAGAGCCAAGCCCTACACGGGACAGGATTGTTTTTTCTTATGGCTACACCTTC. It codes for CASSEEPSPTRDRIVFSYGYTF. V and J are TRBV6-1 and TRBJ1-2; the match to TRBD1 covers 8 bases. Germline V gives CDR1 MNHNS, CDR2 SASEGT. V lost 1 base, J lost 5 bases, and 27 bases stayed unmatched. The CDR3 consists of 22 residues.

V usage is TRBV30 and J usage is TRBJ2-5, with D maybe TRBD1 (8 bases). Germline CDR1 and CDR2: GTSNPN and SVGIG (reference sequence). Trimming took 5 bases from V and 5 from J, leaving 21 bases between them. This CDR3 region has 15 residues. CDR3 loop: CAWGGNRGGLETQYF. DNA of the CDR3: TGTGCCTGGGGGGGGAACAGGGGGGGTCTGGAGACCCAGTACTTC.

On this clone itself: At one boundary the junction diverges from the germline segment, which might be a read error. The chain couples TRBV7-9 to TRBJ1-1, with 8 bases matching TRBD1. The CDR3 spans 13 residues. Germline assignment: CDR1 SEHNR and CDR2 FQNEAQ (reference sequence). CDR3 protein: CASSYRGNPEAFF. In nucleotides, the CDR3 is TGTGCCAGCAGCTACAGGGGGAACCCTGAAGCTTTCTTT.

The chain couples TRBV18 to TRBJ2-3; 7 nucleotides line up with TRBD1. V was pared by 2 bases and J by 4 bases, with 0 bases of the junction left unmatched. Germline lookup yields CDR1 KGHSH and CDR2 LQKENI. The CDR3 runs to 13 residues. The CDR3 is CASSPTGADTQYF. CDR3 DNA: TGTGCCAGCTCACCAACAGGGGCAGATACGCAGTATTTT.

This chain uses TRBV30 with TRBJ2-2; D not certain. CDR3 length equals 14 residues. Trimming pared 3 bases from V and 0 bases from J, leaving 8 bases between. CDR1 GTSNPN and CDR2 SVGIG come from the germline V gene (reference sequence). In DNA form, the CDR3 reads TGTGCCTGGAGGGCAGGATCGAACACCGGGGAGCTGTTTTTT. This sequence encodes CAWRAGSNTGELFF. The full variable domain, completed using reference TRBV30 and TRBJ2-2, is SQTIHQWPATLVQPVGSPLSLECTVEGTSNPNLYWYRQAAGRGLQLLFYSVGIGQISSEVPQNLSASRPQDRQFILSSKKLLLSDSGFYLCAWRAGSNTGELFFGEGSRLTVL.

This chain links TRBV28 with TRBJ1-6; the D gene is possibly TRBD1 (5 bases). Trimming stripped 5 bases from V and 6 bases from J, with 11 bases between. This CDR3 has 14 amino acids. Germline V gene sequence: CDR1 MDHEN, CDR2 SYDVKM. The CDR3 bases are TGTGCCAGCAGTCTTGGACACGGTAATTCACCCCTCCACTTT. Protein sequence: CASSLGHGNSPLHF.

The chain uses TRBV9 and TRBJ2-3, with 9 bases fitting TRBD2. The CDR3 contains 22 residues. The ends lost 0 bases at V and 3 bases at J; junction bases unmatched: 23. Germline loops: CDR1 SGDLS, CDR2 YYNGEE. The CDR3 DNA follows: TGTGCCAGCAGCGTAGACCCGGGAGGAACGAGAGTGGGTAGCGGGAGTACAGATACGCAGTATTTT. It yields the protein CASSVDPGGTRVGSGSTDTQYF.

V is TRBV5-4 and J is TRBJ2-1; TRBD2 agrees at 7 bases. The CDR3 totals 16 residues. The V gene's germline CDR1 is SGHNT and CDR2 YYREEE (reference sequence). V lost 4 bases, J lost 0 bases, and 7 bases stayed unmatched. In DNA form, the CDR3 reads TGTGCCAGCAGCCCAGGCGGCGGGGGCTCCTACAATGAGCAGTTCTTC. Encoded protein: CASSPGGGGSYNEQFF.

V and J are TRBV5-1 and TRBJ2-7; perhaps TRBD1 as D (6 bases). The CDR3 contains 14 residues. The V gene lost 0 bases and the J gene lost 2 bases, with 9 bases spanning the gap. Germline loops: CDR1 SGHRS, CDR2 YFSETQ. CDR3 protein: CASSLAGTPYEQYF. The CDR3 nucleotides are TGCGCCAGCAGCTTGGCCGGGACACCCTACGAGCAGTACTTC.

The CDR3 reads CASSVGTGEQFF. The CDR3 DNA reads as TGTGCCAGCAGTGTAGGTACTGGGGAGCAGTTCTTC. The chain employs TRBV6-1 and TRBJ2-1, with D uncertain. V dropped 4 bases and J dropped 10 bases, with 11 bases sitting between them. CDR3 size: 12 residues. Per germline, CDR1 MNHNS and CDR2 SASEGT.

The V and J genes are TRBV2 and TRBJ2-7; D is ambiguous. In germline, CDR1 is SNHLY, CDR2 FYNNEI. The V end was cut by 7 bases, the J end by 0 bases, with 16 bases between. CDR3 size: 15 residues. CDR3 loop: CASIKRSTSSYEQYF. CDR3 coding DNA: TGTGCCAGCATTAAACGATCAACGAGCTCCTACGAGCAGTACTTC.

This clone was recorded once. The V and J genes are TRBV18 and TRBJ1-3; unclear D gene. The germline gives CDR1 KGHSH, CDR2 LQKENI. Trimming took off 1 base at V and 0 bases at J, with 10 bases between the two ends. This CDR3 comprises 16 residues. CDR3 sequence reads: CASSPRQVLSGNTIYF. CDR3 DNA: TGTGCCAGCTCACCACGGCAGGTCCTCTCTGGAAACACCATATATTTT. The full variable domain, its missing parts supplied by reference TRBV18 and TRBJ1-3, is NAGVMQNPRHLVRRRGQEARLRCSPMKGHSHVYWYRQLPEEGLKFMVYLQKENIIDESGMPKERFSAEFPKEGPSILRIQQVVRGDSAAYFCASSPRQVLSGNTIYFGEGSWLTVV.

The rearrangement joins TRBV30 to TRBJ1-2, with D unclear. CDR1 is GTSNPN, CDR2 SVGIG, per germline (reference sequence). Trimming pared 2 bases from V and 7 bases from J, leaving 14 bases between. CDR3 length equals 13 residues. The CDR3 is CAWSPMSAGGYTF. Here the CDR3 DNA reads TGTGCCTGGAGTCCGATGTCAGCTGGTGGCTACACCTTC.

The chain couples TRBV7-2 to TRBJ2-2, with D maybe TRBD1 (6 bases). The V end was cut by 5 bases, the J end by 1 base, with 8 bases between. Germline V gives CDR1 SGHTA, CDR2 FQGNSA. There are 14 residues in the CDR3. CDR3 residues: CASSRDKNTGELFF. As DNA, the CDR3 is TGTGCCAGCAGCCGGGACAAGAACACCGGGGAGCTGTTTTTT.

CDR3 sequence (DNA): TGTGCCAGCAGTGTTGAGGGCCCCTCCTACAATGAGCAGTTCTTC. Translating it yields CASSVEGPSYNEQFF. The chain recombines TRBV2 with TRBJ2-1; TRBD2 might be the D (5 bases). V lost 4 bases, J lost 0 bases, and 10 bases lay in between. Germline assignment: CDR1 SNHLY and CDR2 FYNNEI. The CDR3 is 15 residues long. The full variable domain, in which reference TRBV2 and TRBJ2-1 provide the parts outside the CDR3, is EPEVTQTPSHQVTQMGQEVILRCVPISNHLYFYWYRQILGQKVEFLVSFYNNEISEKSEIFDDQFSVERPDGSNFTLKIRSTKLEDSAMYFCASSVEGPSYNEQFFGPGTRLTVL.

The chain has TRBV19 and TRBJ1-5; no firm D call. Looked up from germline, CDR1 is LNHDA and CDR2 is SQIVND (reference sequence). V was clipped by 10 bases and J by 4 bases, with 11 bases between them. The CDR3 runs to 12 residues. The CDR3 region has the DNA TGTGCCACCGGAAGGGAAAATCAGCCCCAGCATTTT. Protein sequence: CATGRENQPQHF.

This clone was seen a few times. J is TRBJ1-1 and V is TRBV4-1; 7 nucleotides align to TRBD1. The CDR3 covers 15 residues. Germline V gene sequence: CDR1 MGHRA, CDR2 YSYEKL. J was trimmed by 1 base and V by 0 bases; bases with no gene match: 2. CDR3 loop: CASSQDRTGNTEAFF. The CDR3 DNA follows: TGCGCCAGCAGCCAAGATAGGACAGGGAACACTGAAGCTTTCTTT.

The chain links TRBV11-1 to TRBJ2-3; D is possibly TRBD2 (5 bases). The CDR3 contains 16 residues. Trimming shortened V by 3 bases and J by 5 bases, and 18 bases separated the two germline ends. CDR1 and CDR2 from the germline V gene are SGHAT and FQDESV (reference sequence). CDR3 sequence (DNA): TGTGCCAGCAGCTTCCGAGCGGACTCCTGGAAAGATACGCAGTATTTT. This translates into CASSFRADSWKDTQYF.